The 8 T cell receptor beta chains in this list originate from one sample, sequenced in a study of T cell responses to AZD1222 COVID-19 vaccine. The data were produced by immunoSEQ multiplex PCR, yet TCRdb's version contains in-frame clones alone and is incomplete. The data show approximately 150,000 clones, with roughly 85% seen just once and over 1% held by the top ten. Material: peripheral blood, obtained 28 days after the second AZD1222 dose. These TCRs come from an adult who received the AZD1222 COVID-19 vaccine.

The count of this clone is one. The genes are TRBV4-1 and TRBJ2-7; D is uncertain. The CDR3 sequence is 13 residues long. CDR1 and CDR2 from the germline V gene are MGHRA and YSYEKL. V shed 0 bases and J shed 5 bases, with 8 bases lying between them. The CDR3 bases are TGCGCCAGCAGCCAAGATCCCCGGGACGAGCAGTACTTC. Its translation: CASSQDPRDEQYF.

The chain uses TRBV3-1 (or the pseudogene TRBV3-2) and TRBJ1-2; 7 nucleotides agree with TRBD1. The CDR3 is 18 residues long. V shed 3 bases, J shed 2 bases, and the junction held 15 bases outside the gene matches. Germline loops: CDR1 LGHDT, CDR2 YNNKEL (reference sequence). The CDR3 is CASSHRTGYLRRNYGYTF. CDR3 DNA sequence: TGTGCCAGCAGCCATCGGACAGGATACCTAAGAAGAAACTATGGCTACACCTTC.

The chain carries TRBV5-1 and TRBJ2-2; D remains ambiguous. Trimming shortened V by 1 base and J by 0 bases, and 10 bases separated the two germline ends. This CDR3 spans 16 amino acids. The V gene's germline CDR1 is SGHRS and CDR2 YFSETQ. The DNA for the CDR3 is TGCGCCAGCAGCTTGTGGGGAACCCCGAACACCGGGGAGCTGTTTTTT. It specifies CASSLWGTPNTGELFF.

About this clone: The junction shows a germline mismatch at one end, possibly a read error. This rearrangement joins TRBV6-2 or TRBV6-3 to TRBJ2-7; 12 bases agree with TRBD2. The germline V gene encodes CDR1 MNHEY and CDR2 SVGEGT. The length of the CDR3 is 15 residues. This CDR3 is CASSWGTSGPYAQYF. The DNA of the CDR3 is TGTGCCAGCAGTTGGGGGACTAGCGGGCCTTACGCGCAGTACTTC.

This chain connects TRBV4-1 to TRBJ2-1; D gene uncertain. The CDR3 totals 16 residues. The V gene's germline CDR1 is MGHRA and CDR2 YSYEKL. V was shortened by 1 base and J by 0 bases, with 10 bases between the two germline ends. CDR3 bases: TGCGCCAGCAGCCAAGGGGTCGCCAGCTCCTACAATGAGCAGTTCTTC. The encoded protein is CASSQGVASSYNEQFF.

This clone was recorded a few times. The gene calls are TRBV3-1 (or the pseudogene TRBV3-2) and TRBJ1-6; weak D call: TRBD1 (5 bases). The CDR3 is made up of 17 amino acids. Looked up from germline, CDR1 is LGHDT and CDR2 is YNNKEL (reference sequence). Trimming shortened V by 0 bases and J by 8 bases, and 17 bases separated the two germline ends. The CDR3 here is CASSQDWGRGEDSPLHF. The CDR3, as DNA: TGTGCCAGCAGCCAAGATTGGGGAAGGGGAGAAGATTCACCCCTCCACTTT.

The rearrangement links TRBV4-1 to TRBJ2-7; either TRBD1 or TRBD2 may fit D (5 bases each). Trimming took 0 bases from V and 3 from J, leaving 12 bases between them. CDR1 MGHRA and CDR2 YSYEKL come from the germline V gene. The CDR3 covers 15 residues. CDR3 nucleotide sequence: TGCGCCAGCAGCCAAGAAAGGTCAGGGAGCTACGAGCAGTACTTC. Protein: CASSQERSGSYEQYF.

CDR3 nucleotides: TGTGCCAGCAGTAACGCACCTTCTTTGTATACTCGTTACCGGGACAATGAGCAGTTCTTC. Translated: CASSNAPSLYTRYRDNEQFF. The J gene is TRBJ2-1, the V gene TRBV7-8, with D hard to call. Trimming stripped 6 bases from V and 5 bases from J, with 32 bases between. Germline CDR1 and CDR2: SGHVS and FQNEAQ. The length of the CDR3 is 20 residues. The full variable domain, with the rest looked up from reference TRBV7-8 and TRBJ2-1, is GAGVSQSPRYKVAKRGQDVALRCDPISGHVSLFWYQQALGQGPEFLTYFQNEAQLDKSGLPSDRFFAERPEGSVSTLKIQRTQQEDSAVYLCASSNAPSLYTRYRDNEQFFGPGTRLTVL.